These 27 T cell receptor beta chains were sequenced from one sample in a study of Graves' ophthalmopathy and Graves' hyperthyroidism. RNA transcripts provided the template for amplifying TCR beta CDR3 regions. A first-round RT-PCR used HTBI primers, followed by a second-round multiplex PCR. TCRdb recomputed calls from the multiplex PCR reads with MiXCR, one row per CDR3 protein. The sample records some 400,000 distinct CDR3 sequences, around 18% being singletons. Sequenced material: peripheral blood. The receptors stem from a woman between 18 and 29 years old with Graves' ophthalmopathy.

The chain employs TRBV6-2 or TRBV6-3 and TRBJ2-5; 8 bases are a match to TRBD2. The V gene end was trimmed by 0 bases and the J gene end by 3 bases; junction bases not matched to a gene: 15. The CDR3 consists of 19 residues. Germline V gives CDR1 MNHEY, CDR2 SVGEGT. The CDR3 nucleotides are TGTGCCAGCAGTTACTCGAACCAACCATCGGGAGGGAGAAAAGAGACCCAGTACTTC. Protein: CASSYSNQPSGGRKETQYF.

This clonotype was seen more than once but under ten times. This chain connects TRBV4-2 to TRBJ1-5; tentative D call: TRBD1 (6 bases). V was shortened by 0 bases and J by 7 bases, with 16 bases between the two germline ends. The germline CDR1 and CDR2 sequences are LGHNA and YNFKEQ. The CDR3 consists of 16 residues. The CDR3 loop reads CASSQDIGGGDQPQHF. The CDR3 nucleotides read TGTGCCAGCAGCCAAGATATAGGGGGGGGCGACCAGCCCCAGCATTTT.

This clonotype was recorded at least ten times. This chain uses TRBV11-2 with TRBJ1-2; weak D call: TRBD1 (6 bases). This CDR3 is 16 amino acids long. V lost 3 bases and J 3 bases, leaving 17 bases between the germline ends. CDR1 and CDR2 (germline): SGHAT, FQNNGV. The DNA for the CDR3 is TGTGCCAGCAGCTTCTCCCGACAGGCACATTACTATGGCTACACCTTC. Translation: CASSFSRQAHYYGYTF.

This chain's CDR3 is CASSYSEDWTGSSYEQYF. CDR3 in DNA: TGTGCCAGCAGTTACTCGGAGGATTGGACAGGGAGCTCCTACGAGCAGTACTTC. The chain has TRBV6-2 or TRBV6-3 and TRBJ2-7, with 8 nucleotides matching TRBD1. Germline CDR1 is MNHEY and CDR2 is SVGEGT. The CDR3 sequence is 18 residues long. Trimming cost V 0 bases and J 0 bases; bases outside gene matches: 10.

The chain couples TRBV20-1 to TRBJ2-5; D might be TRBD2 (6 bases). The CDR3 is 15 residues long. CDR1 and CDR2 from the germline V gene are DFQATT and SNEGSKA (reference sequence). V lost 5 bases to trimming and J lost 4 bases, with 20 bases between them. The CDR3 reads CSASLGTGAGETQYF. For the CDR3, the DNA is TGCAGTGCTTCCTTGGGTACGGGAGCAGGAGAGACCCAGTACTTC.

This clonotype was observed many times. For the CDR3, the DNA is TGCGCCAGCAGCGCGGACAGGGCGAACACTGAAGCTTTCTTT. It yields the protein CASSADRANTEAFF. The genes are TRBV5-1 and TRBJ1-1; 8 bases match TRBD1. Losses at the gene ends were 4 bases for V and 1 base for J; bases not matched to a gene: 3. This CDR3 has 14 residues. CDR1 and CDR2 (germline): SGHRS, YFSETQ.

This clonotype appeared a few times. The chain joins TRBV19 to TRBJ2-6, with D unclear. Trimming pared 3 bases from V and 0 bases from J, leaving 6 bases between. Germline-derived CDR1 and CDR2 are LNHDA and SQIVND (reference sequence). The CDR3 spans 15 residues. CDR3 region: CASSMGSSGANVLTF. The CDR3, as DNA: TGTGCCAGTAGTATGGGCAGCTCTGGGGCCAACGTCCTGACTTTC.

CDR3 in amino acids: CASSLAGRRQETQYF. In DNA, the CDR3 is TGTGCCAGCAGTTTAGCGGGTCGGCGCCAAGAGACCCAGTACTTC. This chain connects TRBV12-3 or TRBV12-4 to TRBJ2-5; D remains ambiguous. This CDR3 is built from 15 residues. The V gene lost 0 bases and the J gene lost 1 base, with 9 bases spanning the gap.

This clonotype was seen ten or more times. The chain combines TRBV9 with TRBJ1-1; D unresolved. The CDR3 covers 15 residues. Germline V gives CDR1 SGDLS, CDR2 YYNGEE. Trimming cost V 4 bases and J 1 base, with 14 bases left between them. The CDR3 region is CASSSGGHGNTEAFF. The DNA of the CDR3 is TGTGCCAGCAGCTCGGGTGGGCATGGGAACACTGAAGCTTTCTTT.

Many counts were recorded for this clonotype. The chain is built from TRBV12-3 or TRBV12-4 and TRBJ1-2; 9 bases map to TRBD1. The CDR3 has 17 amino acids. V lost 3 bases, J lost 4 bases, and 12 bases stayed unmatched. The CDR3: CASSFGGQGLLSYGYTF. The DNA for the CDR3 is TGTGCCAGCAGTTTTGGGGGACAGGGATTACTTTCCTATGGCTACACCTTC.

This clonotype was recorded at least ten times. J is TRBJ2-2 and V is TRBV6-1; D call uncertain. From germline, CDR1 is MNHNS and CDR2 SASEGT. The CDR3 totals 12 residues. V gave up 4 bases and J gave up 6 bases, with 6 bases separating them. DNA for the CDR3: TGTGCCAGCAGTGCACCCCCCGGGGAGCTGTTTTTT. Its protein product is CASSAPPGELFF.

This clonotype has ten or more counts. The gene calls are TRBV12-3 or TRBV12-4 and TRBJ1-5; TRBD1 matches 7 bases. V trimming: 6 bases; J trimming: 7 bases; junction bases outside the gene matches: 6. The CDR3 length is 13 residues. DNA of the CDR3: TGTGCCAGCAGGGACAGGTGGGACCAGCCCCAGCATTTT. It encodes CASRDRWDQPQHF.

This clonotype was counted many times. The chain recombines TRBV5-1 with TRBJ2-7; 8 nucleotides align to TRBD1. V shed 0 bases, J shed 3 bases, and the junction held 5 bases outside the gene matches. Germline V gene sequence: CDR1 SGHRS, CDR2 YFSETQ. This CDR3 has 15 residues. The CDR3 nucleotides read TGCGCCAGCAGCTTGGACCCGACAGGGGTCTACGAGCAGTACTTC. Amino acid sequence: CASSLDPTGVYEQYF.

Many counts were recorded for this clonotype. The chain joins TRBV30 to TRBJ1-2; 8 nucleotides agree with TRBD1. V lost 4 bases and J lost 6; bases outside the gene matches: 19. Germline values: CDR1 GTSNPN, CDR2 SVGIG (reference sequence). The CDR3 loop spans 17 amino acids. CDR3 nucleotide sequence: TGTGCCTGGAAGGGTGCGGCGTTTCGAGGGACAGGAGATGGCTACACCTTC. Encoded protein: CAWKGAAFRGTGDGYTF.

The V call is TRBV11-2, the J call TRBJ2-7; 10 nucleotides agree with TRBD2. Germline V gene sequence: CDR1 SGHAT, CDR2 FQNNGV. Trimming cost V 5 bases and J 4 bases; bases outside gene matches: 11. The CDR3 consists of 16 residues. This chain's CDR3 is CASSPMDLAGVYEQYF. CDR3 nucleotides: TGTGCCAGCAGCCCCATGGATCTAGCGGGGGTTTACGAGCAGTACTTC. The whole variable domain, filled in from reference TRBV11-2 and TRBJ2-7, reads EAGVAQSPRYKIIEKRQSVAFWCNPISGHATLYWYQQILGQGPKLLIQFQNNGVVDDSQLPKDRFSAERLKGVDSTLKIQPAKLEDSAVYLCASSPMDLAGVYEQYFGPGTRLTVT.

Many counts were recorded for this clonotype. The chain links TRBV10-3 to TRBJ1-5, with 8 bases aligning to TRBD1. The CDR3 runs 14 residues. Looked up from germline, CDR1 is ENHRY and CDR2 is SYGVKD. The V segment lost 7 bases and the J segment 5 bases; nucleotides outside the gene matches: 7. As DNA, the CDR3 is TGTGCCATCAAAAGGACAGGGTCCGATCAGCCCCAGCATTTT. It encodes CAIKRTGSDQPQHF.

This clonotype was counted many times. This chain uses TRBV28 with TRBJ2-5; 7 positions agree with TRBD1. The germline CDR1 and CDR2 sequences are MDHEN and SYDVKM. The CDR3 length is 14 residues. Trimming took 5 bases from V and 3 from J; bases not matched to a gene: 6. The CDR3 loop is CASSTPGTEETQYF. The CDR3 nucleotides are TGTGCCAGCAGTACCCCCGGGACAGAAGAGACCCAGTACTTC.

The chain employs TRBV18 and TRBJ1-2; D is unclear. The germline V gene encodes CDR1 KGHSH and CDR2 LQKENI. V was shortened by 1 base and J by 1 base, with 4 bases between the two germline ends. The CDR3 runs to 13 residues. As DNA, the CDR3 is TGTGCCAGCTCACCACTCGATAACTATGGCTACACCTTC. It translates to CASSPLDNYGYTF.

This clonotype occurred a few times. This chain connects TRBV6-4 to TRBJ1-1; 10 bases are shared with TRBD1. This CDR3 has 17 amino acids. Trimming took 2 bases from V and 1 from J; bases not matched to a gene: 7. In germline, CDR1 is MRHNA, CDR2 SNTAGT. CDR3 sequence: CASSDKGTGDWNTEAFF. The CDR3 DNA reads TGTGCCAGCAGTGACAAGGGGACAGGGGATTGGAACACTGAAGCTTTCTTT.

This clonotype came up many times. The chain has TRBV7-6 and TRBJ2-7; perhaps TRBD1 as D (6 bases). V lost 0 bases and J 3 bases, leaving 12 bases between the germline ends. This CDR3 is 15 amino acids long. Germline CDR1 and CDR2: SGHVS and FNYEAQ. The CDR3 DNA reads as TGTGCCAGCAGCTTAGCATCCGGGACATACTACGAGCAGTACTTC. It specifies CASSLASGTYYEQYF.

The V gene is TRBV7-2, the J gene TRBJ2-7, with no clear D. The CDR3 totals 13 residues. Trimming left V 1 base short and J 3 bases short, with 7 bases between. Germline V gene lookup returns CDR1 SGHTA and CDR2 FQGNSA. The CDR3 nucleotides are TGTGCCAGCAGCTTAGAAATGAACTACGAGCAGTACTTC. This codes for CASSLEMNYEQYF.

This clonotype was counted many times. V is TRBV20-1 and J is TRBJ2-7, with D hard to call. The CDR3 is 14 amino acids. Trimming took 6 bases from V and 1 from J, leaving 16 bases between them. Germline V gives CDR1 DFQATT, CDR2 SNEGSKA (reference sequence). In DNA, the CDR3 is TGCAGTGCCCGATTTCTAGGGAAATCCTACGAGCAGTACTTC. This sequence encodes CSARFLGKSYEQYF.

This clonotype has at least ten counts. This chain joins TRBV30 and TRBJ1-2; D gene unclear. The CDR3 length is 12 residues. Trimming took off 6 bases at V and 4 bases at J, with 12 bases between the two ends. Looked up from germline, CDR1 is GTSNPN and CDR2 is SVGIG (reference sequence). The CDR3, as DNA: TGTGCCTGCAGTCAGAGGACCTATGGCTACACCTTC. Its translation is CACSQRTYGYTF.

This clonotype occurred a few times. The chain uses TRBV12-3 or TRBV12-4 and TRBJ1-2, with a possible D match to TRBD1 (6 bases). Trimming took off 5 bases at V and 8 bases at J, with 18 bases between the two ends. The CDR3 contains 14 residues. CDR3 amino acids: CASSPSDREGGYTF. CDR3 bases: TGTGCCAGCAGTCCGTCGGACAGAGAGGGCGGCTACACCTTC.

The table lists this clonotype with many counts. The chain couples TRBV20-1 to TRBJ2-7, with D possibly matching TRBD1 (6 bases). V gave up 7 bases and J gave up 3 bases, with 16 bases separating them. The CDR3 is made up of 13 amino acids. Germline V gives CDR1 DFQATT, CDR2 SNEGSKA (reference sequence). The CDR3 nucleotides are TGCAGTGTTAGCCGCCCGACAGGCTACGAGCAGTACTTC. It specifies CSVSRPTGYEQYF.

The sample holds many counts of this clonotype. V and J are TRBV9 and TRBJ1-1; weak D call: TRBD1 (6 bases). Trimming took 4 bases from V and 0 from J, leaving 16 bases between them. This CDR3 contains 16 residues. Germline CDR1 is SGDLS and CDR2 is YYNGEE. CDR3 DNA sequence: TGTGCCAGCAGCCCCCGGGGGCAGGACATGAACACTGAAGCTTTCTTT. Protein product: CASSPRGQDMNTEAFF.

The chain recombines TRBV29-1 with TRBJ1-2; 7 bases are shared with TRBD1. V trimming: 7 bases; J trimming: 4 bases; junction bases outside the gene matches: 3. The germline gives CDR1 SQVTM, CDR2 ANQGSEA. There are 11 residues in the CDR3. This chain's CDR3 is CSGDSSYGYTF. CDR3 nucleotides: TGCAGCGGGGACAGTTCCTATGGCTACACCTTC. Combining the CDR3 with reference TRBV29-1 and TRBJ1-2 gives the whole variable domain SAVISQKPSRDICQRGTSLTIQCQVDSQVTMMFWYRQQPGQSLTLIATANQGSEATYESGFVIDKFPISRPNLTFSTLTVSNMSPEDSSIYLCSGDSSYGYTFGSGTRLTVV.